This T cell receptor beta chain was found in a study of patients and donors after allogeneic stem cell transplantation. Per germline, CDR1 MGHRA and CDR2 YSYEKL. This CDR3 has 17 residues. Unmatched junction bases numbered 11, after V lost 2 bases and J lost 7 bases. There are a few counts of this clonotype. TCRdb fed the RT-PCR reads into MiXCR, producing one record per CDR3 protein. The sample records roughly 140,000 distinct CDR3 sequences, about 40% being singletons. Sequencing was performed on blood, either unsorted or a sorted T cell fraction (not recorded which). The chain has TRBV4-1 and TRBJ1-6, with TRBD1 matching 7 bases. The clonotype comes from a human donor who was either an allogeneic HSCT recipient or a stem cell or donor lymphocyte infusion donor (not recorded which). It is not recorded whose cells these are; they may come from a transplant donor. CDR3 in amino acids: CASSQLLLVQGNSPLHF. Written as DNA, the CDR3 is TGCGCCAGCAGCCAACTGTTGTTAGTACAGGGGAATTCACCCCTCCACTTT.